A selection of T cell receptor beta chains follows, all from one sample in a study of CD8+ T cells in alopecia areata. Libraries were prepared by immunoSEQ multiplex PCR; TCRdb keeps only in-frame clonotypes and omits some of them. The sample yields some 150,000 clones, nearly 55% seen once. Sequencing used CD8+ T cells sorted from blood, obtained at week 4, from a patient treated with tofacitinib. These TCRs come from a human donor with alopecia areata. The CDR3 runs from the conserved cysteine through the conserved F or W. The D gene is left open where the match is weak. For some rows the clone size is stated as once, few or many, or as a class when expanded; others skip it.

cdr3_aa: CAISEAGLLEQFF
cdr3_nt: TGTGCCATCAGTGAGGCCGGACTCTTAGAGCAGTTCTTC
v_call: TRBV10-3
d_call: .
clone_size: .
j_call: TRBJ2-1

cdr3_aa: CSVEGQQGEAFF
cdr3_nt: TGCAGCGTTGAAGGTCAGCAGGGAGAAGCTTTCTTT
v_call: TRBV29-1
d_call: .
clone_size: .
j_call: TRBJ1-1

cdr3_aa: CASSFSNQPQHF
cdr3_nt: TGTGCCAGCAGCTTTTCCAATCAGCCCCAGCATTTT
v_call: TRBV7-9
d_call: .
clone_size: .
j_call: TRBJ1-5

cdr3_aa: CSVEGDRAGYGYTF
cdr3_nt: TGCAGCGTTGAGGGGGACAGGGCGGGCTATGGCTACACCTTC
v_call: TRBV29-1
d_call: TRBD1
clone_size: few
j_call: TRBJ1-2

cdr3_aa: CASNGLAGVTDTQYF
cdr3_nt: TGTGCCAGCAACGGACTAGCGGGGGTGACAGATACGCAGTATTTT
v_call: TRBV2
d_call: TRBD2
clone_size: .
j_call: TRBJ2-3

cdr3_aa: CASSLGTGFSGANVLTF
cdr3_nt: TGTGCCAGCAGCCTCGGGACCGGATTCTCTGGGGCCAACGTCCTGACTTTC
v_call: TRBV13
d_call: .
clone_size: few
j_call: TRBJ2-6

cdr3_aa: CASTGGVPEAFF
cdr3_nt: TGTGCCAGCACCGGAGGGGTCCCTGAAGCTTTCTTT
v_call: TRBV7-9
d_call: .
clone_size: few
j_call: TRBJ1-1

cdr3_aa: CATKTQDAGELFF
cdr3_nt: TGTGCCACCAAAACTCAGGATGCCGGGGAGCTGTTTTTT
v_call: TRBV6-6
d_call: .
clone_size: once
j_call: TRBJ2-2

cdr3_aa: CASSQQGGYYGYTF
cdr3_nt: TGTGCCAGCAGCCAACAAGGGGGGTACTATGGCTACACCTTC
v_call: TRBV14
d_call: .
clone_size: few
j_call: TRBJ1-2

cdr3_aa: CASSPRRGVYNEQFF
cdr3_nt: TGTGCCAGCAGCCCACGACGGGGAGTGTACAATGAGCAGTTCTTC
v_call: TRBV7-9
d_call: .
clone_size: few
j_call: TRBJ2-1

cdr3_aa: CSVVGPTNTEAFF
cdr3_nt: TGCAGCGTTGTAGGACCGACTAACACTGAAGCTTTCTTT
v_call: TRBV29-1
d_call: .
clone_size: .
j_call: TRBJ1-1

cdr3_aa: CASSVAGSMTGYTF
cdr3_nt: TGTGCCAGCAGCGTAGCGGGGAGTATGACTGGCTACACCTTC
v_call: TRBV9
d_call: .
clone_size: .
j_call: TRBJ1-2

cdr3_aa: CASSLSSTEAFF
cdr3_nt: TGTGCCAGCAGCTTAAGCAGCACTGAAGCTTTCTTT
v_call: TRBV7-9
d_call: .
clone_size: few
j_call: TRBJ1-1

cdr3_aa: CASSGDLGRNQPQHF
cdr3_nt: TGTGCCAGCAGTGGGGACCTAGGGCGGAATCAGCCCCAGCATTTT
v_call: TRBV6-1
d_call: .
clone_size: few
j_call: TRBJ1-5

cdr3_aa: CASSLVGQPLETQYF
cdr3_nt: TGCGCCAGCAGCTTGGTTGGACAGCCCTTGGAGACCCAGTACTTC
v_call: TRBV5-1
d_call: .
clone_size: .
j_call: TRBJ2-5

cdr3_aa: CAWSSDSLYEQYF
cdr3_nt: TGTGCCTGGAGTTCTGACTCCCTCTACGAGCAGTACTTC
v_call: TRBV30
d_call: .
clone_size: .
j_call: TRBJ2-7

cdr3_aa: CASTGGLGGELFF
cdr3_nt: TGTGCCAGCACTGGGGGGCTGGGCGGGGAGCTGTTTTTT
v_call: TRBV9
d_call: .
clone_size: .
j_call: TRBJ2-2

cdr3_aa: CASSLLRDLNTEAFF
cdr3_nt: TGTGCCAGCAGCTTGCTCAGGGACCTGAACACTGAAGCTTTCTTT
v_call: TRBV5-6
d_call: .
clone_size: .
j_call: TRBJ1-1

cdr3_aa: CASSPGQNRVYNEQFF
cdr3_nt: TGTGCCAGCTCACCCGGGCAGAACAGGGTTTACAATGAGCAGTTCTTC
v_call: TRBV18
d_call: .
clone_size: few
j_call: TRBJ2-1

cdr3_aa: CAISDTDEQYF
cdr3_nt: TGTGCCATCAGTGATACCGACGAGCAGTACTTC
v_call: TRBV10-3
d_call: .
clone_size: .
j_call: TRBJ2-7

cdr3_aa: CASSEGSSGNTIYF
cdr3_nt: TGTGCCAGCAGTGAAGGAAGTTCTGGAAACACCATATATTTT
v_call: TRBV25-1
d_call: .
clone_size: few
j_call: TRBJ1-3

cdr3_aa: CASSQERGYETQYF
cdr3_nt: TGCGCCAGCAGCCAAGAACGAGGGTACGAGACCCAGTACTTC
v_call: TRBV4-3
d_call: .
clone_size: .
j_call: TRBJ2-5

cdr3_aa: CASSLPSGVMGPSGELFF
cdr3_nt: TGTGCCAGCAGCTTACCCTCGGGAGTCATGGGTCCCAGCGGGGAGCTGTTTTTT
v_call: TRBV7-9
d_call: .
clone_size: few
j_call: TRBJ2-2

cdr3_aa: CATSRDGGATDTQYF
cdr3_nt: TGTGCCACCAGCAGAGACGGGGGGGCCACAGATACGCAGTATTTT
v_call: TRBV15
d_call: TRBD2
clone_size: many
j_call: TRBJ2-3

cdr3_aa: CASSSGGGLRSPLHF
cdr3_nt: TGTGCCAGCAGCTCCGGCGGGGGATTACGGTCACCCCTCCACTTT
v_call: TRBV11-2
d_call: .
clone_size: .
j_call: TRBJ1-6

cdr3_aa: CASSLGLINSPLHF
cdr3_nt: TGTGCCAGCAGCTTAGGTCTGATCAATTCACCCCTCCACTTT
v_call: TRBV5-6
d_call: .
clone_size: once
j_call: TRBJ1-6

cdr3_aa: CASSFAVSNQPQHF
cdr3_nt: TGTGCCAGCAGCTTCGCCGTGAGCAATCAGCCCCAGCATTTT
v_call: TRBV5-6
d_call: .
clone_size: few
j_call: TRBJ1-5

cdr3_aa: CATPRETQYF
cdr3_nt: TGTGCCACCCCTCGGGAGACCCAGTACTTC
v_call: TRBV7-9
d_call: .
clone_size: few
j_call: TRBJ2-5

cdr3_aa: CASSFPRGESNYGYTF
cdr3_nt: TGTGCCAGCAGTTTCCCCCGAGGAGAATCTAACTATGGCTACACCTTC
v_call: TRBV7-2
d_call: .
clone_size: .
j_call: TRBJ1-2

cdr3_aa: CSVEDRINSPLHF
cdr3_nt: TGCAGCGTTGAGGATCGAATTAATTCACCCCTCCACTTT
v_call: TRBV29-1
d_call: .
clone_size: .
j_call: TRBJ1-6

cdr3_aa: CASSFGDYGQIYEQYF
cdr3_nt: TGTGCCAGCAGCTTCGGGGATTACGGGCAAATCTACGAGCAGTACTTC
v_call: TRBV7-9
d_call: .
clone_size: .
j_call: TRBJ2-7

cdr3_aa: CSARDYEQYF
cdr3_nt: TGCAGTGCTAGAGACTACGAGCAGTACTTC
v_call: TRBV20-1
d_call: .
clone_size: .
j_call: TRBJ2-7

cdr3_aa: CASSPKRTEAFF
cdr3_nt: TGTGCCAGCAGCCCTAAACGCACTGAAGCTTTCTTT
v_call: TRBV6-5
d_call: .
clone_size: few
j_call: TRBJ1-1

cdr3_aa: CASSVGDLTGELFF
cdr3_nt: TGTGCCAGCAGCGTAGGAGACTTAACCGGGGAGCTGTTTTTT
v_call: TRBV9
d_call: .
clone_size: .
j_call: TRBJ2-2

cdr3_aa: CASSVSGTPNYGYTF
cdr3_nt: TGTGCCAGCAGCGTATCGGGGACACCTAACTATGGCTACACCTTC
v_call: TRBV9
d_call: .
clone_size: .
j_call: TRBJ1-2

cdr3_aa: CASSPGSPIKFF
cdr3_nt: TGTGCCAGCAGTCCTGGGTCCCCAATCAAGTTCTTC
v_call: TRBV11-2
d_call: .
clone_size: few
j_call: TRBJ2-1

cdr3_aa: CASGEGAGGAYGYTF
cdr3_nt: TGCGCCAGCGGAGAGGGGGCAGGGGGCGCCTATGGCTACACCTTC
v_call: TRBV10-2
d_call: TRBD1
clone_size: few
j_call: TRBJ1-2

cdr3_aa: CASSLQSYEQYF
cdr3_nt: TGTGCCAGCAGCTTACAGAGCTACGAGCAGTACTTC
v_call: TRBV5-6
d_call: .
clone_size: .
j_call: TRBJ2-7

cdr3_aa: CASSQVTRAYEQYF
cdr3_nt: TGCGCCAGCAGCCAAGTGACAAGAGCCTACGAGCAGTACTTC
v_call: TRBV4-1
d_call: .
clone_size: .
j_call: TRBJ2-7

cdr3_aa: CAWSVGNTEAFF
cdr3_nt: TGTGCCTGGAGTGTTGGGAACACTGAAGCTTTCTTT
v_call: TRBV30
d_call: .
clone_size: .
j_call: TRBJ1-1